This TCR beta chain was obtained from a study of cytomegalovirus exposure and HLA in healthy donors (dated by TCRdb to about 2017). Turning to the overall study: According to an earlier analysis of several hundred of the donors, some 180 million T cells yielded roughly 110 million unique TCR beta sequences and approximately 280 Gb of sequence data. An early release that covered 640 HLA-typed donors contained about 300 gigabases of sequencing data and 70 million to 100 million unique TCR sequences. Of the approximately 400 genotyped donors, more than 75% were placed in the genetic ancestry cluster associated with self-reported Caucasian donors. The study was designed to test whether signatures of past pathogen exposure could be identified by cataloging public T cell receptors. The T cell repertoires of around 730 subjects were profiled by immunosequencing and related to cytomegalovirus serostatus. In addition to the first cohort of 666 subjects, a separate validation cohort of about 120 different subjects was used. To predict cytomegalovirus infection status, the study brought together high-throughput TCR immunosequencing, statistical association of individual TCRs with disease status, and machine learning. A later analysis re-examined previously published TCR beta repertoires from just over 650 donors and added high-resolution HLA genotyping to investigate patterns of TCR occurrence. The later analysis used no new phenotypic data to find candidate immune exposures, relying instead on TCR beta sequences and their occurrence across donors. In an earlier analysis of several hundred of the donors, high-throughput TCR beta sequencing was used to judge whether each TCR beta V gene segment behaved as functional or pseudogenic. Alongside the repertoire data, information on donor age, sex, ethnicity and CMV serostatus was compiled. Genome-wide SNP genotypes for about 65% of the 666 donors were used in a later genetic analysis, which treated that subset as a discovery cohort. All discovery cohort repertoires had been generated on a single sequencing platform. Both class I and class II loci were covered by HLA typing, at four-digit resolution. The number of typed donors differed by locus: roughly 620-630 for A, B, C, DRB1 and DQB1; some 500 for DQA1; 606 for DPA1; and around 470 for DPB1. Five DR-DQ haplotypes were handled as single units for association and clustering because linkage in the cohort was strong. Among some 400 genotyped donors of the cohort, an average of approximately 240,000 unique TCR beta nucleotide sequences was sequenced per donor, of which about 18% were non-productive. The study at large found these results: In a later analysis, around 17,000 TCR beta sequences were associated with specific HLA alleles at a false discovery rate of 0.05. Because counts were too low, about 15 rarely observed V segments, including chromosome 9 orphons, were left out of the earlier analysis of approximately 500 of the donors. The sequencing pipeline was judged likely to have produced a cluster of highly shared sequence variants as a technical artifact. The cohort was sequenced for TCR beta chains only, and without alpha or paired-chain data the features that could be detected were limited. The classifier was reported to diagnose cytomegalovirus status with high specificity and sensitivity in both the original and validation cohorts. A few of the identified cytomegalovirus-associated TCR beta chains were confirmed in vitro to be specific for cytomegalovirus antigens. Correlated functional status among segregating V segments might be attributable to linkage disequilibrium, but an unknown experimental factor could not be ruled out. Most CMV-associated TCR beta chains appeared to be HLA-restricted in a later analysis, and the HLA associations seemed to be driven largely by CMV exposure. The authors suggested that the approach could potentially be extended to other disease states and immunological phenotypes. Roughly uniform sequencing depth across donors was assumed in presence/absence analyses, although this assumption may not hold. Because HLA typing was unavailable for some donors at each locus, only the typed subset was used in association tests. For the cohort, immune exposure information was limited to CMV serostatus. A later genetic analysis reported fewer N-insertions in productive TCRs among donors in an Asian-associated ancestry cluster than the roughly 620-donor mean. Across donors, most TCR sequences were observed very rarely, whereas some public TCRs were present in many individuals. In the study, around 150 TCR beta chains were listed as associated with cytomegalovirus. In an earlier analysis of roughly 500 of the donors, most TCR beta V segments appeared in productive rearrangements about 87% or about 30% of the time, broadly matching IMGT annotations. Strong co-occurrence of HLA alleles, especially DR and DQ, made assigning TCR associations to individual alleles difficult. A later analysis found that HLA-associated TCR beta chains were more clonally expanded and had lower generation probabilities than equally common non-associated chains. The 87-base-pair reads could not distinguish some IMGT-functional V segments, including TRBV6-2 and TRBV6-3, so those segments were excluded. A later analysis found that TCR association rates varied across HLA loci, with DRB1 alleles showing the most associated TCRs and HLA-C alleles the fewest. A further reported finding was that TCR beta sequences accurately predicted the HLA-A and HLA-B alleles for most subjects in the first cohort. In a later genetic analysis, a missense DCLRE1C variant was associated with V-gene and J-gene trimming of TCR beta chains, and the association was replicated in an independent cohort. In a later analysis, several top co-occurrence clusters were reported to appear linked to parvovirus B19, influenza, CMV and Epstein-Barr virus.

The cohort consisted of 600 to 700 healthy bone marrow donors. Cohort members were all nominally healthy when sampled, although unrecorded immune exposures were likely present. The donor tested CMV seropositive and was one of the 289 seropositive cohort members. Each donor provided a peripheral blood sample, and peripheral blood mononuclear cells were used for TCR beta sequencing. The Qiagen DNeasy Blood Extraction Kit was used to extract genomic DNA from the blood cell samples. The library was produced with the immunoSEQ multiplex PCR assay. The multiplex PCR relied on a mix of 60 forward primers for TCR Vbeta segments and 13 reverse primers for TCR Jbeta segments. The CDR3 region of rearranged TCR beta genes was amplified from genomic DNA by a multiplex PCR assay. The amplified TCR beta libraries were sequenced on the Illumina HiSeq System as 87-base-pair reads. Per the authors' processing: A later analysis tallied around 87 million unique TCR beta chains across the approximately 670 repertoires, and about 10 million of those chains were shared by two or more donors. Raw reads were error-corrected and collapsed into unique sequences by a nearest-neighbor algorithm in which closely related sequences were merged to remove PCR and sequencing errors. To assign V, D and J gene segments, CDR3 sequences were aligned to IMGT reference sequences. For a sequence to be retained, a match of at least six nucleotides was required to both a V gene segment and a J gene segment. Rearrangements were classified as productive when the CDR3 lacked stop codons and remained in frame with V and J, and all other rearrangements were classified as non-productive. Following IMGT convention, CDR3 was defined as the stretch from the second conserved V-encoded cysteine to the conserved J-encoded phenylalanine. In an earlier analysis of around 570 of the donors, sequences lacking an unambiguous match to a single V gene segment were excluded. In an earlier analysis of almost 600 of the donors, a V segment was called functional when productive rearrangements were above 56.7%, and segregating when the standard deviation between donors exceeded 5%. To diagnose cytomegalovirus status from the catalog of TCR beta chain sequences, a statistical classification framework was built. A later analysis assigned V and J genes by comparing TCR nucleotide sequences with IMGT/GENE-DB human TR gene sequences. Using the TCRdist pipeline, a later analysis assigned CDR3 sequences along with most-parsimonious VDJ recombination scenarios. A later analysis defined each TCR beta chain by its CDR3 amino acid sequence plus V-gene family, and excluded reads lacking a unique V-gene family. To address suspected cross-contamination and a sequencing artifact, a later analysis removed around 590 highly shared, low-generation-probability nucleotide sequences. For each public chain, a later analysis derived a clonal expansion index from normalized ranks of inferred template counts within each repertoire. Generation probabilities in a later analysis came from a VDJ recombination model fitted to out-of-frame rearrangements, and those results were checked against IGoR. A later analysis scored TCR-TCR, TCR-HLA and TCR-CMV co-occurrence with hypergeometric tests, applying a repertoire-size bias correction to TCR pairs. False discovery rates were estimated in a later analysis by permuting HLA or CMV assignments 20 times. In a later analysis, co-occurring TCRs were grouped with DBSCAN, and TCRdist sequence similarity was added when clustering was performed within HLA-allele-positive subsets. Co-occurrence clustering excluded repertoires with fewer than 30,000 or more than 120,000 public chains, plus five with anomalous nucleotide sharing. Not all clones reach the TCRdb copy of this immuneACCESS table, which keeps in-frame sequences only. Checked studies attribute under half of the gap to unresolved V genes and leave the rest unexplained. That table gives V, J and clone size, and the DNA gave D and trimming. The sample data list around 250,000 clones, and about 86% of these were observed just once. Clones ranked in the top ten supply about 7.3% of the sample.

Concerning this clone itself: Its antigen is still unknown. Within one base of it there is no much larger clone, and no base qualities were kept.

Trimming removed 4 bases from V and 6 bases from J; the gene matches leave 10 bases unexplained. From a lookup of the germline V gene, CDR1 and CDR2 are SGHRS and YFSETQ. The cysteine opens and the phenylalanine closes a CDR3 of 16 amino acids. Kept here is only the CDR3 DNA, which spans 48 bases and is read in frame from base 1. Recombination linked TRBV5-1 to TRBJ2-3; TRBD2 fits 11 bases in the junction. Sequencing used PBMCs. The origin of this receptor is a woman in her fifties or sixties in good health and CMV-seropositive. In nucleotide form, the sequence is TGCGCCAGCAGCCCTGGGACTAGCGGACCTTGGGATACGCAGTATTTT. Translated, it gives CASSPGTSGPWDTQYF.